Below, 5 T cell receptor beta chains from the same sample are listed, as sequenced in a study of blood T cell repertoires in COVID-19. The repertoire was sequenced with immunoSEQ multiplex PCR; TCRdb's copy has only in-frame clones and lacks some. The sample consists of approximately 320,000 clones, about 82% of them appearing once. Source material: peripheral blood. These receptors were collected from a human donor in a cohort sampled during active COVID-19.

The chain couples TRBV4-1 to TRBJ2-1; D may be TRBD2 (7 bases). V shed 3 bases and J shed 7 bases, with 19 bases lying between them. This CDR3 is built from 16 residues. Germline-derived CDR1 and CDR2 are MGHRA and YSYEKL. The CDR3 spells CASSQEVRGALNEQFF. The CDR3 coding sequence is TGCGCCAGCAGCCAGGAAGTTCGGGGGGCGCTTAATGAGCAGTTCTTC.

This clone occurred once. The rearrangement uses TRBV2 and TRBJ2-7; TRBD1 might be the D (7 bases). The germline V gene has CDR1 SNHLY and CDR2 FYNNEI. V shed 3 bases and J shed 3 bases, with 15 bases lying between them. The CDR3 covers 15 residues. As DNA, the CDR3 is TGTGCCAGCAGTGAGGTTCAGGGGGACTTCTACGAGCAGTACTTC. Translation gives CASSEVQGDFYEQYF.

The V gene is TRBV19, the J gene TRBJ1-2; 9 bases are shared with TRBD1. V was clipped by 8 bases and J by 6 bases; unmatched bases: 10. Germline loops: CDR1 LNHDA, CDR2 SQIVND (reference sequence). CDR3 length equals 14 residues. CDR3 coding DNA: TGTGCCAGTGCCCGTCGTGGGACAGGGAATGGCTACACCTTC. It is translated as CASARRGTGNGYTF.

The J gene is TRBJ1-1, the V gene TRBV19; D gene uncertain. The CDR3 length is 13 residues. CDR1 and CDR2 (germline): LNHDA, SQIVND (reference sequence). The V and J ends lost 5 bases and 2 bases respectively, with 9 bases between them. The CDR3, as DNA: TGTGCCAGTAGTCCGAGGCTAAACACTGAAGCTTTCTTT. Its protein is CASSPRLNTEAFF.

This clone was seen a single time. This chain joins TRBV20-1 and TRBJ1-1, with 9 bases identical to TRBD1. Unmatched junction bases numbered 4, after V lost 3 bases and J lost 5 bases. This CDR3 comprises 13 residues. Germline V lookup: CDR1 DFQATT, CDR2 SNEGSKA (reference sequence). DNA for the CDR3: TGCAGTGCTAGTGGACAGGGGAGAACTGAAGCTTTCTTT. This codes for CSASGQGRTEAFF.